The 6 T cell receptor beta chains below come from one sample, sequenced in a study of control samples from healthy donors and cancer patients. Sequencing used immunoSEQ multiplex PCR; TCRdb keeps in-frame clones, though not all of them. The top ten clones hold roughly 1.6% of a sample with 150,000 to 200,000 clones, 90% to 95% of them seen once. Specimen: blood. Every receptor here comes from a woman younger than 45 in good health.

Here the CDR3 DNA reads TGCGCCAGCAGTGACCGCGGCAGTACTAGCACAGATACGCAGTATTTT. This codes for CASSDRGSTSTDTQYF. This chain uses TRBV10-1 with TRBJ2-3; D uncertain. The CDR3 loop spans 16 amino acids. Trimming removed 3 bases from V and 0 bases from J, with 13 bases in between. CDR1 and CDR2 (germline): WNHNN, SYGVQD (reference sequence).

This chain uses TRBV9 with TRBJ2-3, with TRBD1 as a possible D gene (5 bases). This CDR3 comprises 15 residues. V was clipped by 4 bases and J by 4 bases, with 16 bases between them. Looked up from germline, CDR1 is SGDLS and CDR2 is YYNGEE. Here the CDR3 DNA reads TGTGCCAGCAGCACCCACCCGCAGGGCGCAGATACGCAGTATTTT. Its protein product is CASSTHPQGADTQYF.

The V and J genes are TRBV9 and TRBJ2-3, with 14 bases matching TRBD2. V shed 0 bases, J shed 2 bases, and the junction held 2 bases outside the gene matches. This CDR3 spans 17 amino acids. Germline assignment: CDR1 SGDLS and CDR2 YYNGEE. The CDR3 sequence is CASSVGTSGGYTDTQYF. The CDR3 region has the DNA TGTGCCAGCAGCGTAGGGACTAGCGGGGGGTACACAGATACGCAGTATTTT.

A note on this clone: Sequence at one end of the junction differs from germline and may be a read error. This chain connects TRBV12-3 or TRBV12-4 to TRBJ2-2, with no clear D. CDR3 length: 13 amino acids. The CDR3 DNA is TGTGCCAGCAGGTTAGCTGGCACCGGGGAGCTGTTTTTT. Residues: CASRLAGTGELFF.

Here the CDR3 DNA reads TGTGCCAGCAGTTTATGGGCACTAGCGGGAGGGCCCGGGGAGCTGTTTTTT. It specifies CASSLWALAGGPGELFF. The chain links TRBV28 to TRBJ2-2; TRBD2 agrees at 13 bases. The germline CDR1 and CDR2 sequences are MDHEN and SYDVKM. The CDR3 extends over 17 amino acids. J lost 6 bases, V lost 0 bases, and 4 bases had no gene match.

The rearrangement links TRBV2 to TRBJ1-5; 8 bases are shared with TRBD1. The CDR3 is made up of 17 amino acids. From germline, CDR1 is SNHLY and CDR2 FYNNEI. Trimming at V came to 3 bases and at J to 0 bases, leaving 7 bases not matched to a gene. CDR3 residues: CASSDPGTGYSNQPQHF. The CDR3 DNA is TGTGCCAGCAGTGACCCCGGGACAGGTTATAGCAATCAGCCCCAGCATTTT. Supplemented by reference TRBV2 and TRBJ1-5, the full variable domain reads EPEVTQTPSHQVTQMGQEVILRCVPISNHLYFYWYRQILGQKVEFLVSFYNNEISEKSEIFDDQFSVERPDGSNFTLKIRSTKLEDSAMYFCASSDPGTGYSNQPQHFGDGTRLSIL.